These 5 T cell receptor beta chains came from one sample sequenced in a study of T cells in Graves' hyperthyroidism and ophthalmopathy. Amplification of TCR beta CDR3 regions used RNA as the template. The primer set for the first-round RT-PCR of the TCR CDR3 was HTBI. Each CDR3 protein is one row after TCRdb ran MiXCR on the multiplex PCR reads. The sample shows some 370,000 distinct CDR3 sequences, about 14% of them seen only once. Sequencing was done on a sample of blood. The receptor source for this set is a man aged 50 or older with Graves' ophthalmopathy.

This chain links TRBV6-5 with TRBJ2-1; 8 positions agree with TRBD2. The junction had 10 bases not matched to a gene; V was cut back by 2 bases and J by 4 bases. Germline values: CDR1 MNHEY, CDR2 SVGAGI. The CDR3 covers 17 residues. CDR3 protein: CASSYTSIAGNYNEQFF. Written as DNA, the CDR3 is TGTGCCAGCAGTTACACCTCAATAGCGGGAAATTACAATGAGCAGTTCTTC.

This clonotype was seen many times. The chain links TRBV10-3 to TRBJ1-1, with a weak D call TRBD1 (5 bases). The CDR3 loop spans 14 amino acids. With 4 bases removed from V and 1 base from J, the gap between germline ends came to 10 bases. The V gene's germline CDR1 is ENHRY and CDR2 SYGVKD. The CDR3 bases are TGTGCCATCAGTGGGACCCAGGGGAACACTGAAGCTTTCTTT. It codes for CAISGTQGNTEAFF.

Ten or more counts support this clonotype. The chain has TRBV15 and TRBJ1-5; 9 bases map to TRBD1. V dropped 2 bases and J dropped 1; count of bases not matched to a gene: 15. The germline CDR1 and CDR2 sequences are LNHNV and YYDKDF (reference sequence). The CDR3 has 20 residues. The CDR3 DNA is TGTGCCACCAGCAGAACTCCCGGGACAGGGAGGATGCGGAGCAATCAGCCCCAGCATTTT. It codes for CATSRTPGTGRMRSNQPQHF.

This chain joins TRBV4-2 and TRBJ2-1; weak D call: TRBD1 (6 bases). CDR1 is LGHNA, CDR2 YNFKEQ, per germline. The CDR3 has 19 amino acids. With 0 bases removed from V and 4 bases from J, the gap between germline ends came to 22 bases. CDR3 sequence reads: CASSQDRGSSGRGYNEQFF. The CDR3 DNA sequence: TGTGCCAGCAGCCAAGATAGGGGGAGTTCGGGGAGAGGTTACAATGAGCAGTTCTTC.

This clonotype was detected ten times or more. The V gene is TRBV2, the J gene TRBJ2-4; TRBD1 matches at 7 bases. Trimming took 6 bases from V and 10 from J; bases not matched to a gene: 6. The CDR3 has 12 residues. Germline CDR1 is SNHLY and CDR2 is FYNNEI. The CDR3 loop reads CASSQDRQIQYF. In nucleotides, the CDR3 is TGTGCCAGCAGCCAGGACAGGCAAATTCAGTACTTC.